The sequence of this T cell receptor beta chain was determined in a study of CD8 T cells in Susac syndrome. This CDR3 region has 13 residues. Trimming took 6 bases from V and 2 from J, leaving 10 bases between them. Germline CDR1 is SEHNR and CDR2 is FQNEAQ (reference sequence). With random hexamers, reverse transcription was performed on about 0.5 to 1 ug of RNA. TCRdb used MiXCR to reprocess the immunoSEQ multiplex PCR reads, holding one entry per CDR3 protein. The sample lists under 200,000 distinct CDR3 sequences, roughly 95% seen once, with about 0.12% in the top ten. The TCR comes from a human donor with Susac syndrome. Sequencing was done on a sample of CD4+ T cells from PBMCs. V and J are TRBV7-9 and TRBJ2-5; maybe TRBD2 (6 bases). CDR3 nucleotides: TGTGCCAGCAGTCCTAGCGTTCAAGAGACCCAGTACTTC. Its protein is CASSPSVQETQYF.